The 8 T cell receptor beta chains listed next were all sequenced from one sample in a study of radiotherapy plus CTLA-4 blockade in lung cancer. Sequencing used immunoSEQ multiplex PCR; TCRdb keeps in-frame clones, though not all of them. Among around 100,000 clones, roughly four fifths were seen once, and the ten largest hold roughly 3.3%. The sample was peripheral blood, taken from a patient treated with radiotherapy plus ipilimumab. These receptors were obtained from a human donor with non-small cell lung cancer that progressed on radiotherapy plus ipilimumab. Some clones in this sample may be carry-over from other donors' samples.

CDR3 sequence: CASSPSWGGTQHF. For the CDR3, the DNA is TGTGCCAGCAGTCCGAGTTGGGGAGGCACCCAGCATTTT. The rearrangement links TRBV28 to TRBJ1-5; D unresolved. V was cut by 5 bases and J by 11 bases, with 16 bases left in between. The CDR3 loop spans 13 amino acids. Germline V CDR1 and CDR2: MDHEN, SYDVKM.

CDR3 DNA sequence: TGTGCCAGCAGTGGATTGCAGGGGACAGATACGCAGTATTTT. Protein product: CASSGLQGTDTQYF. The chain recombines TRBV6-1 with TRBJ2-3; D perhaps matches TRBD1 (6 bases). The V gene's germline CDR1 is MNHNS and CDR2 SASEGT. The CDR3 sequence is 14 residues long. V lost 4 bases and J 3 bases, leaving 11 bases between the germline ends.

This chain uses TRBV5-1 with TRBJ2-5; the D is unclear. The tail of the sequence fits TRBJ2-7 better, so the J call may be wrong. Germline values: CDR1 SGHRS, CDR2 YFSETQ. This CDR3 spans 15 amino acids. The DNA for the CDR3 is TGCGCCAGCAGCTTGGAAGGAGCTTACTCCTACGAGCAGTACTTC. Encoded protein: CASSLEGAYSYEQYF.

The genes are TRBV4-2 and TRBJ2-3; D gene unclear. Germline V gene data show CDR1 as LGHNA and CDR2 as YNFKEQ. V shed 0 bases and J shed 2 bases, with 9 bases lying between them. The CDR3 consists of 15 residues. The CDR3 bases are TGTGCCAGCAGCCAAGACGCAGGAGTCACAGATACGCAGTATTTT. The encoded protein is CASSQDAGVTDTQYF.

This chain links TRBV5-1 with TRBJ2-7; no reliable D call. CDR3 length equals 15 residues. CDR1 SGHRS and CDR2 YFSETQ come from the germline V gene. V lost 4 bases to trimming and J lost 3 bases, with 17 bases between them. The CDR3 spells CASSPSPAQLYEQYF. DNA of the CDR3: TGCGCCAGCAGCCCGTCTCCCGCACAACTCTACGAGCAGTACTTC.

The chain combines TRBV2 with TRBJ1-6, with 8 bases fitting TRBD1. Germline V gene lookup returns CDR1 SNHLY and CDR2 FYNNEI. This CDR3 has 15 residues. Trimming cost V 2 bases and J 10 bases; bases outside gene matches: 7. Here the CDR3 reads CASSERTGTGSPLHF. The CDR3 nucleotides read TGTGCCAGCAGTGAAAGGACAGGGACGGGGTCACCCCTCCACTTT.

J is TRBJ1-2 and V is TRBV10-3; TRBD1 agrees at 12 bases. CDR1 is ENHRY and CDR2 is SYGVKD in the germline V gene. Germline trimming cut 6 bases from V and 2 bases from J; bases unmatched to any gene: 7. The CDR3 runs to 16 residues. CDR3 sequence: CAIRGQGAILNYGYTF. The CDR3 region has the DNA TGTGCCATCAGGGGACAGGGGGCGATCCTGAACTATGGCTACACCTTC.

This rearrangement joins TRBV18 to TRBJ1-3, with 8 bases identical to TRBD1. This CDR3 is 15 amino acids long. Trimming took 3 bases from V and 4 from J; bases not matched to a gene: 5. Germline lookup yields CDR1 KGHSH and CDR2 LQKENI. CDR3 bases: TGTGCCAGCTCACCGCAGGGGGCGCGAGGAAACACCATATATTTT. Residues: CASSPQGARGNTIYF.